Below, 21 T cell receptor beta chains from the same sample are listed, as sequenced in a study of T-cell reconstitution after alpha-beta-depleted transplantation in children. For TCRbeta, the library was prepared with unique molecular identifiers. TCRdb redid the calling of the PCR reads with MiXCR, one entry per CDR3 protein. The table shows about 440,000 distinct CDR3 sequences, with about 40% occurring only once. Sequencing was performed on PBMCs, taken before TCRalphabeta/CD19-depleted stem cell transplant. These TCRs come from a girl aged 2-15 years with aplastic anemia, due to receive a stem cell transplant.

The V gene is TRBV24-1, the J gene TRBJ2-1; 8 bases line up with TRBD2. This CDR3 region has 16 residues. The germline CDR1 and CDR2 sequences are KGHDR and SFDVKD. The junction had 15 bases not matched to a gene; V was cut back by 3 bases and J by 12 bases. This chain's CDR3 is CATSDPGVVAGMGQFF. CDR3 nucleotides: TGTGCCACCAGTGATCCAGGGGTAGTAGCGGGAATGGGGCAGTTCTTC.

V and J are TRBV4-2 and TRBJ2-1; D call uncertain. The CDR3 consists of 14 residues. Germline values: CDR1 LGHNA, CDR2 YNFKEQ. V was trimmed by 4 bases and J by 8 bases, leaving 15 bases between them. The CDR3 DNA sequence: TGTGCCAGCAGCCGGTTTAAGGGCGGCGATGAGCAGTTCTTC. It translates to CASSRFKGGDEQFF.

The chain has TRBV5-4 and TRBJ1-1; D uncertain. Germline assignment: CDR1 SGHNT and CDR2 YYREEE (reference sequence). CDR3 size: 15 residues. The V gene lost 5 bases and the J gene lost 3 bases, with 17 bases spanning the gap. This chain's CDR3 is CASRSDGGLDTEAFF. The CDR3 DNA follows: TGTGCCAGCAGGTCGGACGGCGGCCTGGACACTGAAGCTTTCTTT.

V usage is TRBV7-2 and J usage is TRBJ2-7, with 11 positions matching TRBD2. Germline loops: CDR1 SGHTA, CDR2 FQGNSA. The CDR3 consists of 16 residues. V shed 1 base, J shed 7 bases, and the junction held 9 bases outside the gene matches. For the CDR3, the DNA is TGTGCCAGCAGCTTAGGGGGACTAGCGGAACTTTGTGAGCAGTACTTC. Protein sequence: CASSLGGLAELCEQYF.

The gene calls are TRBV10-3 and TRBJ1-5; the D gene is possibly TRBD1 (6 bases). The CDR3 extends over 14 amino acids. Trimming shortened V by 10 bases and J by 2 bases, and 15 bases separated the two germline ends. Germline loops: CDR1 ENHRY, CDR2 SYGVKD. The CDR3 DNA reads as TGTGCCACCACAGGGTCTCTAGGCAATCAGCCCCAGCATTTT. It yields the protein CATTGSLGNQPQHF.

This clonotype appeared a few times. This CDR3 is CASSLWSQGAGGSPLHF. In DNA form, the CDR3 reads TGCGCCAGCAGCCTCTGGAGCCAGGGAGCGGGAGGATCACCCCTCCACTTT. V and J are TRBV5-1 and TRBJ1-6, with a weak D call TRBD1 (5 bases). The CDR3 loop spans 17 amino acids. The germline CDR1 and CDR2 sequences are SGHRS and YFSETQ. Trimming cost V 4 bases and J 10 bases, with 24 bases left between them. The variable domain in full, with the rest retrieved from reference TRBV5-1 and TRBJ1-6, is KAGVTQTPRYLIKTRGQQVTLSCSPISGHRSVSWYQQTPGQGLQFLFEYFSETQRNKGNFPGRFSGRQFSNSRSEMNVSTLELGDSALYLCASSLWSQGAGGSPLHFGNGTRLTVT.

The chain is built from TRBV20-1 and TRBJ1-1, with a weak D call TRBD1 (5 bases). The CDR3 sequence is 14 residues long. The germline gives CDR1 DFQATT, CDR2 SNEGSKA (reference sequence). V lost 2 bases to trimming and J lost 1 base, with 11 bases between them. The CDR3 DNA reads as TGCAGTGCTAGATTCCGGGGACCGAACACTGAAGCTTTCTTT. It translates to CSARFRGPNTEAFF.

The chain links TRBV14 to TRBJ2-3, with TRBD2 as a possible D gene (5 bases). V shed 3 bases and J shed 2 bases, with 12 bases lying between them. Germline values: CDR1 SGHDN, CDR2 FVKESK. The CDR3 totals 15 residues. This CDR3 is CASSHRGTLTDTQYF. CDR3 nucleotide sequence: TGTGCCAGCAGCCATCGGGGTACCCTCACAGATACGCAGTATTTT.

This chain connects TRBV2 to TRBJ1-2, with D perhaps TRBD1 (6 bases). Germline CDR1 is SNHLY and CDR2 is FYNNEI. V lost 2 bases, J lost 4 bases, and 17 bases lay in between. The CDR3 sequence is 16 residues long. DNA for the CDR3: TGTGCCAGCAGTGAATTTCTGGGGGGCGCGGGCTATGGCTACACCTTC. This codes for CASSEFLGGAGYGYTF.

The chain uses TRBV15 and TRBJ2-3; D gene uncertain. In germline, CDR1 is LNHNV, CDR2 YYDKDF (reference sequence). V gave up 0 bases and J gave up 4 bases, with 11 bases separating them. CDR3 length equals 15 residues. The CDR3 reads CATSRDAATPDTQYF. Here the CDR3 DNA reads TGTGCCACCAGCAGAGATGCTGCCACCCCAGATACGCAGTATTTT.

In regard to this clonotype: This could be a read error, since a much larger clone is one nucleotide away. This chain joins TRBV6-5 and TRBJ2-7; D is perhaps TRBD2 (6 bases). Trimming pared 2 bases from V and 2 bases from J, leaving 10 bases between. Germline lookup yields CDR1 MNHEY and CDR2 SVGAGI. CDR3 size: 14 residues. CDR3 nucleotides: TGTGCCAGCAGTTACGGGCGGGGCCCCTACGAGCAGTACTTC. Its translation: CASSYGRGPYEQYF.

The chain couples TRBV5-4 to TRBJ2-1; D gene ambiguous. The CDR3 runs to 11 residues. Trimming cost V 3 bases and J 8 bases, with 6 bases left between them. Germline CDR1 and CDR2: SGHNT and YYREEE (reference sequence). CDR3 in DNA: TGTGCCAGCAGCTGGAGCCATGAGCAGTTCTTC. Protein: CASSWSHEQFF.

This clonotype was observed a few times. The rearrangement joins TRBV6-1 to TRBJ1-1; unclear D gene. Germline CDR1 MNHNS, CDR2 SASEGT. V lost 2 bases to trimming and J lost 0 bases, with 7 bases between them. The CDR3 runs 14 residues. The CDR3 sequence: CASSELGVNTEAFF. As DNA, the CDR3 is TGTGCCAGCAGTGAATTAGGAGTGAACACTGAAGCTTTCTTT.

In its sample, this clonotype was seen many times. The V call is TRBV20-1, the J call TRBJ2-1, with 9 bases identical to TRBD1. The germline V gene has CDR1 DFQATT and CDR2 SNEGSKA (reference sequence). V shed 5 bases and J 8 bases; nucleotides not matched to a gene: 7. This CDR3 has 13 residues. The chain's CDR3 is CSAGTGGWDEQFF. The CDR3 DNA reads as TGCAGTGCTGGAACAGGGGGCTGGGATGAGCAGTTCTTC.

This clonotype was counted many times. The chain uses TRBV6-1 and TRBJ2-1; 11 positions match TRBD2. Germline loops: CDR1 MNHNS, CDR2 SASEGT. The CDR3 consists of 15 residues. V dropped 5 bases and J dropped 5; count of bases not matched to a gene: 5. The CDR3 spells CASSTGTSGHNEQFF. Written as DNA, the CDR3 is TGTGCCAGCAGTACCGGGACTAGCGGTCACAATGAGCAGTTCTTC.

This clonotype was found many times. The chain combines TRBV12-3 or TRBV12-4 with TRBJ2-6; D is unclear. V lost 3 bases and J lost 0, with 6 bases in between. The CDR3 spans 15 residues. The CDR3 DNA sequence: TGTGCCAGCAGTTTGTTAGTCTCTGGGGCCAACGTCCTGACTTTC. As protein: CASSLLVSGANVLTF.

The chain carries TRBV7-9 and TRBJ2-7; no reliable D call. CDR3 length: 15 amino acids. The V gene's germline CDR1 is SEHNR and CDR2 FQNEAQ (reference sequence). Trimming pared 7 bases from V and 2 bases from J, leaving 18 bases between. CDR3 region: CASTQPSMGTYEQYF. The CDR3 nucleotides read TGTGCCAGCACCCAACCGTCAATGGGAACCTACGAGCAGTACTTC.

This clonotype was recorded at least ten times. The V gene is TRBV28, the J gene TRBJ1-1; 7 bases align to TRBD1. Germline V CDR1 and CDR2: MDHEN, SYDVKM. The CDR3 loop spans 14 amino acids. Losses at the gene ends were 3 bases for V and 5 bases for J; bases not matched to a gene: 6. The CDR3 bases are TGTGCCAGCAGTTTCAGGGGGGAGGGTACTGAAGCTTTCTTT. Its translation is CASSFRGEGTEAFF. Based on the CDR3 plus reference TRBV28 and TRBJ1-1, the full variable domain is DVKVTQSSRYLVKRTGEKVFLECVQDMDHENMFWYRQDPGLGLRLIYFSYDVKMKEKGDIPEGYSVSREKKERFSLILESASTNQTSMYLCASSFRGEGTEAFFGQGTRLTVV.

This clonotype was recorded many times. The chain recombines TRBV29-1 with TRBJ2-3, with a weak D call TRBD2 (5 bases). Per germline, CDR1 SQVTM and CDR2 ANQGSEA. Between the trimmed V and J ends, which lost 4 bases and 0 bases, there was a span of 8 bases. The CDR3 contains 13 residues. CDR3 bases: TGCAGCGTTGTCGGCGGGAGCACAGATACGCAGTATTTT. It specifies CSVVGGSTDTQYF.

Written as DNA, the CDR3 is TGCAGTGCTAGATCCACACTAGCGGCGAACACCGGGGAGCTGTTTTTT. Amino acid sequence: CSARSTLAANTGELFF. The rearrangement joins TRBV20-1 to TRBJ2-2, with 8 positions matching TRBD2. V was clipped by 2 bases and J by 0 bases; unmatched bases: 5. The CDR3 covers 16 residues. The germline CDR1 and CDR2 sequences are DFQATT and SNEGSKA (reference sequence).

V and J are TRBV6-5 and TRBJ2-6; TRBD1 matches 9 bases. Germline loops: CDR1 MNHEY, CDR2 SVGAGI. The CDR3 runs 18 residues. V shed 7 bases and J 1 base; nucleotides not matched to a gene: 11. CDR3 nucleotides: TGTGCCAGCATTTATACAGGGGGCCCCAGATCTGGGGCCAACGTCCTGACTTTC. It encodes CASIYTGGPRSGANVLTF.